A single sample gave rise to the 13 T cell receptor beta chains below, sequenced in a study of blood T cell repertoires in COVID-19. Method: immunoSEQ multiplex PCR; TCRdb's copy keeps in-frame clones and lacks some. The sample lists 130,000 to 150,000 clones; approximately 87% were seen once. Sequenced material: peripheral blood. These TCRs come from a man in his fifties or sixties who had recovered from COVID-19.

The J gene is TRBJ1-1, the V gene TRBV7-2; D may be TRBD1 (5 bases). V lost 0 bases and J 6 bases, leaving 14 bases between the germline ends. CDR1 SGHTA and CDR2 FQGNSA come from the germline V gene. This CDR3 has 15 residues. CDR3 nucleotides: TGTGCCAGCAGCTTAGCGCTTGTCGACAGAGCTGAAGCTTTCTTT. It is translated as CASSLALVDRAEAFF.

The V call is TRBV7-9, the J call TRBJ2-7, with 9 bases fitting TRBD1. Trimming cost V 0 bases and J 6 bases; bases outside gene matches: 6. Germline loops: CDR1 SEHNR, CDR2 FQNEAQ (reference sequence). The CDR3 loop spans 15 amino acids. CDR3 residues: CASSLAGTGFLEQYF. CDR3 nucleotides: TGTGCCAGCAGCTTAGCCGGGACAGGGTTTCTCGAGCAGTACTTC.

This sequence joins TRBV7-9 and TRBJ2-1, with 10 bases that match TRBD2. Looked up from germline, CDR1 is SEHNR and CDR2 is FQNEAQ (reference sequence). The CDR3 spans 15 residues. V dropped 5 bases and J dropped 7; count of bases not matched to a gene: 8. The CDR3: CASSAPSGGENEQFF. DNA for the CDR3: TGTGCCAGCAGCGCCCCCAGCGGGGGGGAAAATGAGCAGTTCTTC. Full variable domain (missing parts from reference TRBV7-9 and TRBJ2-1): DTGVSQNPRHKITKRGQNVTFRCDPISEHNRLYWYRQTLGQGPEFLTYFQNEAQLEKSRLLSDRFSAERPKGSFSTLEIQRTEQGDSAMYLCASSAPSGGENEQFFGPGTRLTVL.

The chain links TRBV7-9 to TRBJ2-1, with TRBD2 matching over 16 bases. The CDR3 has 18 residues. The germline V gene encodes CDR1 SEHNR and CDR2 FQNEAQ (reference sequence). V lost 1 base and J lost 6; bases outside the gene matches: 6. The CDR3 sequence: CASSLEGTSGGAGNEQFF. The CDR3 coding sequence is TGTGCCAGCAGCTTAGAGGGGACTAGCGGGGGGGCTGGCAATGAGCAGTTCTTC. The full variable domain, rest sourced from reference TRBV7-9 and TRBJ2-1, is DTGVSQNPRHKITKRGQNVTFRCDPISEHNRLYWYRQTLGQGPEFLTYFQNEAQLEKSRLLSDRFSAERPKGSFSTLEIQRTEQGDSAMYLCASSLEGTSGGAGNEQFFGPGTRLTVL.

This clone occurred a few times. This rearrangement joins TRBV5-4 to TRBJ1-1; a weak D match, TRBD1 (5 bases). This CDR3 is 15 amino acids long. V lost 3 bases and J lost 3, with 15 bases in between. Germline lookup yields CDR1 SGHNT and CDR2 YYREEE (reference sequence). CDR3 DNA sequence: TGTGCCAGCAGCTGGGGGGTCAGGGATTACACTGAAGCTTTCTTT. Encoded protein: CASSWGVRDYTEAFF.

CDR3 in DNA: TGCGCCAGCAATACAGGTCGACAAAATCAGCCCCAGCATTTT. Translation: CASNTGRQNQPQHF. V gene TRBV10-1 combines with J gene TRBJ1-5, with D possibly being TRBD1 (5 bases). V was clipped by 7 bases and J by 4 bases, with 14 bases between them. The V gene's germline CDR1 is WNHNN and CDR2 SYGVQD (reference sequence). The CDR3 covers 14 residues.

This clone appeared a single time. The rearrangement uses TRBV5-1 and TRBJ1-6; D may be TRBD1 (5 bases). The CDR3 has 15 residues. CDR1 and CDR2 from the germline V gene are SGHRS and YFSETQ. V was trimmed by 2 bases and J by 5 bases, leaving 11 bases between them. This chain's CDR3 is CASSLHTGDNSPLHF. The CDR3 DNA reads TGCGCCAGCAGCTTACACACAGGAGATAATTCACCCCTCCACTTT. The entire variable domain, with the rest obtained from reference TRBV5-1 and TRBJ1-6, is as follows: KAGVTQTPRYLIKTRGQQVTLSCSPISGHRSVSWYQQTPGQGLQFLFEYFSETQRNKGNFPGRFSGRQFSNSRSEMNVSTLELGDSALYLCASSLHTGDNSPLHFGNGTRLTVT.

This chain uses TRBV6-6 with TRBJ1-5; 7 nucleotides align to TRBD1. Germline V lookup: CDR1 MNHNY, CDR2 SVGAGI (reference sequence). The CDR3 has 14 residues. V shed 7 bases, J shed 5 bases, and the junction held 8 bases outside the gene matches. CDR3 bases: TGTGCCAGCACCGACAGGGTAGGCGATCAGCCCCAGCATTTT. It codes for CASTDRVGDQPQHF.

The genes are TRBV7-2 and TRBJ2-7; D not certain. CDR3 size: 13 residues. Germline-derived CDR1 and CDR2 are SGHTA and FQGNSA. Trimming stripped 5 bases from V and 3 bases from J, with 11 bases between. Here the CDR3 DNA reads TGTGCCAGCAGCGTTGAACGCAGCTACGAGCAGTACTTC. It encodes CASSVERSYEQYF.

A remark on this clone: The same CDR3 is also encoded by other DNA sequences in this sample. The chain uses TRBV7-2 and TRBJ2-7, with 7 bases identical to TRBD1. With 5 bases clipped from V and 5 bases from J, the junction kept 15 bases outside the gene matches. Germline CDR1 reads SGHTA; CDR2 reads FQGNSA. This CDR3 has 16 residues. In DNA form, the CDR3 reads TGTGCCAGCAGCCCCCTCCGGGACAGAGGGTACGACGAGCAGTACTTC. Amino acid sequence: CASSPLRDRGYDEQYF.

This chain links TRBV18 with TRBJ1-1; 9 nucleotides match TRBD1. Germline lookup yields CDR1 KGHSH and CDR2 LQKENI. V shed 0 bases, J shed 1 base, and the junction held 3 bases outside the gene matches. The CDR3 sequence is 16 residues long. The chain's CDR3 is CASSPPAGQGNTEAFF. CDR3 bases: TGTGCCAGCTCACCACCCGCGGGACAGGGGAACACTGAAGCTTTCTTT.

DNA for the CDR3: TGTGCCAGCAGTTACTCGGTCCGGGGAAATCAGCCCCAGCATTTT. Protein sequence: CASSYSVRGNQPQHF. V and J are TRBV6-5 and TRBJ1-5; no reliable D call. Trimming cost V 0 bases and J 4 bases, with 10 bases left between them. This CDR3 comprises 15 residues. Germline CDR1 reads MNHEY; CDR2 reads SVGAGI.

The V and J genes are TRBV5-1 and TRBJ2-3; TRBD2 agrees at 7 bases. J was trimmed by 0 bases and V by 5 bases; bases with no gene match: 9. The CDR3 is 16 amino acids. CDR1 SGHRS and CDR2 YFSETQ come from the germline V gene. CDR3 nucleotide sequence: TGCGCCAGCAGGGAGGGGCTAGCGGAAAGCACAGATACGCAGTATTTT. It codes for CASREGLAESTDTQYF.